Detailed here is one T cell receptor beta chain. Clones were sequenced by immunoSEQ multiplex PCR, and TCRdb holds only the in-frame ones, with some missing. The data show under 60,000 clones, roughly 66% seen once. All patients experienced relapse after autologous stem cell transplantation, and brentuximab vedotin exposure was variable. Germline CDR1 reads MNHEY; CDR2 reads SVGAGI. The J segment lost 3 bases and the V segment lost 5 bases, leaving 9 bases of the junction unmatched. CDR3 length: 15 residues. The data were obtained in a study of PD-1 blockade in classical Hodgkin lymphoma. Here the sequenced sample was peripheral blood mononuclear cells (PBMCs), taken before the second cycle of nivolumab. This clonotype originated in a human donor with classical Hodgkin lymphoma. The chain couples TRBV6-5 to TRBJ2-7; TRBD1 matches at 8 bases. The CDR3 coding sequence is TGTGCCAGCAGTCCCGGGACAGGTGTGCTCTACGAGCAGTACTTC. Encoded protein: CASSPGTGVLYEQYF.